The T cell receptor (beta chain) under discussion was sequenced for a study of siplizumab effects on memory and regulatory T cells. Points from the study as a whole: Naive T cell populations appeared to exhibit greater diversity than memory cells and appeared to be major alloresponse contributors. About 75-97% of proliferating CD4+ or CD8+ clones had no assignable naive or memory phenotype. Suppressive activity of Tregs proliferating in siplizumab cultures remained unconfirmed. The study found that mappable alloreactive CD4+ clones averaged around 68% Treg-derived with siplizumab and around 25% in controls.

In this sample, this clone turned up a few times. The antigen is undetermined. The CDR3 runs 15 residues. Germline V gene data show CDR1 as SQVTM and CDR2 as ANQGSEA. Trimming cost V 4 bases and J 4 bases; bases outside gene matches: 12. Repertoires were generated with immunoSEQ multiplex PCR, while TCRdb's copy carries only in-frame clones and drops some. The sample lists about 100,000 clones; roughly 94% were seen once. Sequenced input: Tregs sorted from blood. V and J are TRBV29-1 and TRBJ1-2, with 7 bases aligning to TRBD1. The receptor was derived from a human donor in good health. The CDR3 protein is CSVGGGQLGVYGYTF. The CDR3 DNA is TGCAGCGTTGGGGGGGGACAGTTAGGTGTCTATGGCTACACCTTC.